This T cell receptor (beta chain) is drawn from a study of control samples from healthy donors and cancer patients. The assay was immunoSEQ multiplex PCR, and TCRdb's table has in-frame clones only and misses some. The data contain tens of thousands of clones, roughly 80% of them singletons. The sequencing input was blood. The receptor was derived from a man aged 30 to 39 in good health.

CDR3 residues: CARSLVPGNEKLFF. The CDR3 DNA reads TGTGCCAGAAGCTTGGTACCTGGGAATGAAAAACTGTTTTTT. The chain uses TRBV5-3 and TRBJ1-4; no definite D call. TRBV5-3 is flagged as an ORF with uncertain function. The CDR3 runs 14 residues. The V end was cut by 0 bases, the J end by 5 bases, with 8 bases between.